These T cell receptor beta chains were read from a single sample in a study of T-cell memory formation after mild COVID-19. A single record per CDR3 protein comes from TCRdb applying MiXCR to the 5' RACE reads. In the table there are roughly 620,000 distinct CDR3 sequences, under 20% of which are singletons. Sequencing was carried out using PBMCs or a T cell subset sorted from them (not recorded which). The source of these receptors is an adult woman who had mild COVID-19 (a few samples of this study predate the infection). Cell type and time point are not known. The CDR3 runs from the conserved cysteine through the conserved F or W. The D gene is left open where the match is weak. A clone size is listed for some rows: how often the clone was seen (once, few, many), or a class if it is expanded.

d_call j_call v_call clone_size cdr3_nt cdr3_aa
TRBD2 TRBJ2-1 TRBV6-5 few TGTGCCAGCAGTTACTTAGCGGGAGCATACAATGAGCAGTTCTTC CASSYLAGAYNEQFF
- TRBJ1-2 TRBV6-6 few TGTGCCAGCAGTTACCAATCCGGTGATGGCTACACCTTC CASSYQSGDGYTF
- TRBJ2-7 TRBV4-1 few TGCGCCAGCAGCCAAGTCGGTGCAGCCTCCTACGAGCAGTACTTC CASSQVGAASYEQYF
- TRBJ2-1 TRBV10-3 - TGTGCCATCGGTCGGGGGGCATCCTACAATGAGCAGTTCTTC CAIGRGASYNEQFF
TRBD1 TRBJ1-1 TRBV4-2 - TGTGCCAGCAGCCTAGAAGTAGGCCAGGGGGACTTTGGAACTGAAGCTTTCTTT CASSLEVGQGDFGTEAFF
TRBD1 TRBJ2-7 TRBV6-5 few TGTGCCAGCAGTTATGGACAGGGTTTCTTCTACGAGCAGTACTTC CASSYGQGFFYEQYF
- TRBJ2-1 TRBV7-9 - TGTGCCAGCAGCGTCCCCAAGAATGAGCAGTTCTTC CASSVPKNEQFF
TRBD1 TRBJ2-3 TRBV9 - TGTGCCAGCAGCGTCCGACAGGGGGGGACAGATACGCAGTATTTT CASSVRQGGTDTQYF
TRBD1 TRBJ2-5 TRBV7-9 few TGTGCCAGCAGCCGGGACAGGGAAGAGACCCAGTACTTC CASSRDREETQYF
TRBD1 TRBJ1-2 TRBV24-1 few TGTGCCACCAGTGACCCTGGGACAGCTTTTGGCTACACCTTC CATSDPGTAFGYTF
TRBD2 TRBJ2-1 TRBV12-3/TRBV12-4 many TGTGCCAGCAGTCGAAGCGGGGCCTCCTACAATGAGCAGTTCTTC CASSRSGASYNEQFF
- TRBJ2-2 TRBV4-2 few TGTGCCAGCAGCCAGGAGTATAGGGTTGGCGGGGAGCTGTTTTTT CASSQEYRVGGELFF
TRBD2 TRBJ2-1 TRBV27 - TGTGCCAGCAGTTTATCCGCTAGCGGGAGCAATGAGCAGTTCTTC CASSLSASGSNEQFF
TRBD1 TRBJ1-2 TRBV12-3/TRBV12-4 - TGTGCCAGCAGCCGGACAGGCGCTAACTATGGCTACACCTTC CASSRTGANYGYTF
- TRBJ2-7 TRBV21-1 few TGTGCCAGCAGCAAATCCCCACAGAGCTACGAGCAGTACTTC CASSKSPQSYEQYF
TRBD1 TRBJ2-7 TRBV20-1 - TGCAGTGCCGTCGACAGGGGGCTCTCCTACGAGCAGTACTTC CSAVDRGLSYEQYF
TRBD1 TRBJ2-1 TRBV5-1 few TGCGCCAGCAGCTTCCACGGACAGGGTTGGGACAATGAGCAGTTCTTC CASSFHGQGWDNEQFF
- TRBJ2-1 TRBV5-1 few TGCGCCAGCAGCTTGGAGGCAGCCGAATACAATGAGCAGTTCTTC CASSLEAAEYNEQFF
- TRBJ2-6 TRBV5-1 - TGCGCCAGCAGCCGAGACGTCTTAGGGGCTGGGGCCAACGTCCTGACTTTC CASSRDVLGAGANVLTF
- TRBJ2-7 TRBV7-4 few TGTGCCAGCAGCTTAGCGGGGTTGTCAGGGAAGGACTACGAGCAGTACTTC CASSLAGLSGKDYEQYF
TRBD2 TRBJ2-1 TRBV29-1 few TGCAGCGTTGAGGGTCTAGCGGGGAATGAGCAGTTCTTC CSVEGLAGNEQFF
- TRBJ1-6 TRBV9 few TGTGCCAGCAGCGCCGGGGCAGGGCAGTCACCCCTCCACTTT CASSAGAGQSPLHF
- TRBJ2-3 TRBV7-2 - TGTGCCAGCAGCTTAGGCGGCAGCTTTTCCACAGATACGCAGTATTTT CASSLGGSFSTDTQYF
- TRBJ2-1 TRBV9 once TGTGCCAGCAGCGTAGAGGCGGGGGCCTCCTTAGCCTACAATGAGCAGTTCTTC CASSVEAGASLAYNEQFF
- TRBJ2-3 TRBV5-1 many TGCGCCAGCAGCCTGGATCCGGGGGACAGTAGCACAGATACGCAGTATTTT CASSLDPGDSSTDTQYF
- TRBJ2-1 TRBV5-6 many TGTGCCAGCAGCTCTCTGACTAGCAGGGGGAGCTCCTACAATGAGCAGTTCTTC CASSSLTSRGSSYNEQFF
TRBD2 TRBJ2-7 TRBV20-1 few TGCAGTGCTAGAGATGCCAGCGGGGCGAACGAGCAGTACTTC CSARDASGANEQYF
- TRBJ1-1 TRBV3-1 - TGTGCCAGCAGCTTCCAAATGTCTGAAGCTTTCTTT CASSFQMSEAFF
TRBD2 TRBJ2-1 TRBV11-2 - TGTGCCAGCAGCTTAGATCAACTAGCGGTTCACAATGAGCAGTTCTTC CASSLDQLAVHNEQFF
TRBD2 TRBJ2-7 TRBV11-3 once TGTGCCAGCAGCTTAGATTTGGGAGGGCCGAGCGAGCAGTACTTC CASSLDLGGPSEQYF
- TRBJ2-3 TRBV7-9 few TGTGCCAGCGCCAGTGGCGAGGGCCCACCTAGCACAGATACGCAGTATTTT CASASGEGPPSTDTQYF
TRBD2 TRBJ2-1 TRBV6-5 - TGTGCCAGCAGTTACTTAGCGGGGAGTGAGCAGTTCTTC CASSYLAGSEQFF
- TRBJ1-1 TRBV5-4 few TGTGCCAGCAGCCCCTCGACTGTGAACACTGAAGCTTTCTTT CASSPSTVNTEAFF
TRBD1 TRBJ2-3 TRBV7-9 - TGTGCCAGCAGCTTACGAGGACAGGGGGATACGCAGTATTTT CASSLRGQGDTQYF
TRBD2 TRBJ2-2 TRBV6-5 few TGTGCCAGCAGACGAGGACTAGCGGGTAGAGTCGGGGAGCTGTTTTTT CASRRGLAGRVGELFF
- TRBJ1-3 TRBV3-1 - TGTGCCAGCAGCCACCGACGAATAACGATTGGATACACCATATATTTT CASSHRRITIGYTIYF
TRBD2 TRBJ2-5 TRBV6-5 few TGTGCCAGCAGTTACACGGGGGGTCGGGGTCTCGAAGGGACCCAGTACTTC CASSYTGGRGLEGTQYF
TRBD2 TRBJ2-5 TRBV7-9 many TGTGCCAGCACCGTACTCCTGGCGGGAGGCTCAGAGACCCAGTACTTC CASTVLLAGGSETQYF
- TRBJ2-3 TRBV20-1 few TGCAGTGCTAAACAACGGGGAGATACGCAGTATTTT CSAKQRGDTQYF
- TRBJ1-1 TRBV25-1 - TGTGCCAGCAGTGAATCGGCAGGGGTGGCTTTCTTT CASSESAGVAFF
- TRBJ2-4 TRBV19 few TGTGCCAGTAGTATTTTGGAGGGGTTGGCCAAAAACATTCAGTACTTC CASSILEGLAKNIQYF
- TRBJ2-7 TRBV6-5 few TGTGCCAGCAGTTACGAGGGGATACGGTACGAGCAGTACTTC CASSYEGIRYEQYF
- TRBJ1-5 TRBV5-1 few TGCGCCAGCAGCCCCGGCGGGGGTTCGGGTCAGCCCCAGCATTTT CASSPGGGSGQPQHF
TRBD2 TRBJ2-1 TRBV24-1 few TGTGCCACCAGTTCGGCTAGCGGGGTTCCGGAGCAGTTCTTC CATSSASGVPEQFF
- TRBJ2-1 TRBV27 - TGTGCCAGCAGTTTACTGGGTCTTGGATACAATGAGCAGTTCTTC CASSLLGLGYNEQFF
- TRBJ1-5 TRBV6-2/TRBV6-3 - TGTGCCAGCAGTCCACGTGACAGACACCAGCCCCAGCATTTT CASSPRDRHQPQHF
- TRBJ2-7 TRBV2 - TGTGCCAGCACCCCCATCGGGGGAAACTACGAGCAGTACTTC CASTPIGGNYEQYF
- TRBJ2-3 TRBV7-9 - TGTGCCAGCAGCTTATGGGGGGCCGCAGATACGCAGTATTTT CASSLWGAADTQYF
- TRBJ2-3 TRBV29-1 few TGCAGCGTTGTACAGGCAACAGATACGCAGTATTTT CSVVQATDTQYF
- TRBJ2-1 TRBV7-3 - TGTGCCAGCAGCGCTAACAGGGATGAGAATGAGCAGTTCTTC CASSANRDENEQFF
- TRBJ2-5 TRBV29-1 many TGCAGCGTTGACGGCAGCCAAGAGACCCAGTACTTC CSVDGSQETQYF
- TRBJ2-1 TRBV7-9 few TGTGCCAGCAGCTTAGTTGGGATTGAGCAGTTCTTC CASSLVGIEQFF
- TRBJ1-1 TRBV4-2 - TGTGCCAGCAGCCACCTTGGTTCGAACACTGAAGCTTTCTTT CASSHLGSNTEAFF